The clone carrying this T cell receptor beta chain was seen more than once but under ten times. The target antigen is unknown. Via MiXCR, TCRdb re-called the reads, giving one row per CDR3 protein. The table records 150,000 or so distinct CDR3 sequences, more than 15% of them present only once. This specimen comes from a study of T cell repertoires in cytomegalovirus infection. Study-wide background: Indicated by public TCR beta signatures were CMV infection and matching HLA type.

Study observations and caveats: There were HLA-C-restricted CMV-specific TCR beta clonotypes dominating the ex vivo response.

After removal of 5 bases from V and 3 bases from J, the junction contained 9 bases not matched to a gene. This CDR3 region has 15 residues. Germline assignment: CDR1 SEHNR and CDR2 FQNEAQ (reference sequence). V usage is TRBV7-9 and J usage is TRBJ1-1; 7 bases map to TRBD1. Sequencing was done on a sample of CD8+ T cells from PBMCs. The sequence was collected from a human donor in good health (CMV status not recorded). Some clones in this sample may be carry-over from other donors' samples. CDR3 protein: CASSGQGGRDTEAFF. The CDR3 DNA sequence: TGTGCCAGCAGCGGCCAGGGGGGGCGGGACACTGAAGCTTTCTTT.